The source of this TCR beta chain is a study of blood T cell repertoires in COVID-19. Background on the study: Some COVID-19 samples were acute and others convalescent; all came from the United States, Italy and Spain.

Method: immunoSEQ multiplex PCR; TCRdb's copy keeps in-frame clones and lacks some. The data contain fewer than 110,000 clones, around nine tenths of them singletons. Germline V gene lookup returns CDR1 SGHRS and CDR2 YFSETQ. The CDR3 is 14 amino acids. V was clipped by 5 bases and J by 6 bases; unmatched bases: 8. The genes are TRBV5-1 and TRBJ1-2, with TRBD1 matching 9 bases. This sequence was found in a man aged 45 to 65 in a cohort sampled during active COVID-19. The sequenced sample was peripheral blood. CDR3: CASRFGDRVNGYTF. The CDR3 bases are TGCGCCAGCAGGTTCGGGGACAGGGTTAATGGCTACACCTTC.